This T cell receptor beta chain appears in the sequencing data of a study of T cell repertoires in cytomegalovirus infection. This clonotype was counted ten times or more. What it recognizes is unknown. Trimming took 4 bases from V and 4 from J, leaving 3 bases between them. The CDR3 length is 11 residues. The germline gives CDR1 SGHTA, CDR2 FQGNSA. One entry per CDR3 protein results from TCRdb running MiXCR on the reads. The sample has about 920,000 distinct CDR3 sequences; 31% are singletons. The source of this sequence is a human donor in good health (CMV status not recorded). Some clones in this sample may be carry-over from other donors' samples. The specimen comprised cultured CD8+ T cells from PBMCs, sampled from culture after CMV antigen stimulation. This chain connects TRBV7-2 to TRBJ2-3, with unresolved D. CDR3 nucleotides: TGTGCCAGCAGCTGGTCAGATACGCAGTATTTT. It codes for CASSWSDTQYF.